The 9 T cell receptor beta chains in this list originate from one sample, sequenced in a study of cytomegalovirus exposure and HLA in healthy donors. With 60 Vbeta and 13 Jbeta primers, the PCR was carried out. The table came from immunoSEQ multiplex PCR; TCRdb's copy has only in-frame clones and leaves some out. The table records approximately 100,000 clones, over 9.5% of them present only once. The material sequenced was PBMCs. These receptors originate from a man aged 35 to 55 in good health and CMV-seropositive.

This chain joins TRBV14 and TRBJ2-1, with TRBD2 as a possible D gene (5 bases). V shed 3 bases and J shed 0 bases, with 6 bases lying between them. This CDR3 is built from 14 residues. Per germline, CDR1 SGHDN and CDR2 FVKESK. CDR3 in DNA: TGTGCCAGCAGCCATGGGAGCTCCTACAATGAGCAGTTCTTC. Translation: CASSHGSSYNEQFF. Filled out from reference TRBV14 and TRBJ2-1, the complete variable domain reads EAGVTQFPSHSVIEKGQTVTLRCDPISGHDNLYWYRRVMGKEIKFLLHFVKESKQDESGMPNNRFLAERTGGTYSTLKVQPAELEDSGVYFCASSHGSSYNEQFFGPGTRLTVL.

The chain combines TRBV6-6 with TRBJ2-7; D is perhaps TRBD2 (6 bases). The CDR3 length is 13 residues. Trimming shortened V by 7 bases and J by 7 bases, and 17 bases separated the two germline ends. The germline V gene has CDR1 MNHNY and CDR2 SVGAGI (reference sequence). In DNA, the CDR3 is TGTGCCAGCAACAAACAGGAGGGCTCAGAGCAGTACTTC. Its translation: CASNKQEGSEQYF.

In the case of this clone: A junction end diverges from the germline sequence, so it may reflect a read error. This sample also contains other DNA sequences that code for the same CDR3. V is TRBV2 and J is TRBJ1-1; D call uncertain. The CDR3 totals 12 residues. Per the germline V gene, CDR1 is SNHLY and CDR2 is FYNNEI. The CDR3 DNA reads TGTGCCAGCAGTGCCTCCGACACTGAGGCTTTCTTT. This gives the protein CASSASDTEAFF.

The CDR3 sequence is CASSLLTGTSSYNEQFF. The CDR3 DNA sequence: TGTGCCAGCAGCCTACTCACCGGGACTAGCAGCTACAATGAGCAGTTCTTC. V and J are TRBV5-4 and TRBJ2-1; 9 nucleotides align to TRBD2. Germline CDR1 reads SGHNT; CDR2 reads YYREEE (reference sequence). V trimming: 4 bases; J trimming: 3 bases; junction bases outside the gene matches: 11. CDR3 length equals 17 residues.

The chain combines TRBV28 with TRBJ2-3; D is undetermined. Trimming left V 6 bases short and J 0 bases short, with 7 bases between. The length of the CDR3 is 13 residues. Per germline, CDR1 MDHEN and CDR2 SYDVKM. CDR3 sequence reads: CASRRTSTDTQYF. The DNA for the CDR3 is TGTGCCAGCAGAAGAACAAGCACAGATACGCAGTATTTT.

This clone was seen more than once but under ten times. The chain uses TRBV29-1 and TRBJ2-1; 7 positions agree with TRBD2. In germline, CDR1 is SQVTM, CDR2 ANQGSEA. J was trimmed by 5 bases and V by 7 bases; bases with no gene match: 14. The CDR3 loop spans 15 amino acids. CDR3 sequence (DNA): TGCAGCGCTGGTTTCGGGGAGGGATTCCACAATGAGCAGTTCTTC. Its protein product is CSAGFGEGFHNEQFF.

The chain couples TRBV29-1 to TRBJ2-1; TRBD2 aligns across 8 bases. This CDR3 is built from 12 residues. The junction had 6 bases not matched to a gene; V was cut back by 7 bases and J by 7 bases. Looked up from germline, CDR1 is SQVTM and CDR2 is ANQGSEA. The CDR3 region is CSGNREGNEQFF. The CDR3 DNA follows: TGCAGCGGGAACCGGGAGGGAAATGAGCAGTTCTTC.

The genes are TRBV13 and TRBJ2-1, with 7 bases that match TRBD2. The junction had 18 bases not matched to a gene; V was cut back by 7 bases and J by 6 bases. The CDR3 sequence is 17 residues long. From germline, CDR1 is PRHDT and CDR2 FYEKMQ (reference sequence). In nucleotides, the CDR3 is TGTGCCAGCACCCTTAGATCCGGGGGAGGGCATCGCAATGAGCAGTTCTTC. It yields the protein CASTLRSGGGHRNEQFF.

This clone was counted between two and nine times. The DNA of the CDR3 is TGTGCCAGCAGTTGGGGCAGCAACACTGAAGCTTTCTTT. This codes for CASSWGSNTEAFF. The chain recombines TRBV6-6 with TRBJ1-1; possibly TRBD1 for D (5 bases). Germline V gene lookup returns CDR1 MNHNY and CDR2 SVGAGI (reference sequence). The CDR3 length is 13 residues. V was cut by 4 bases and J by 2 bases, with 8 bases left in between.